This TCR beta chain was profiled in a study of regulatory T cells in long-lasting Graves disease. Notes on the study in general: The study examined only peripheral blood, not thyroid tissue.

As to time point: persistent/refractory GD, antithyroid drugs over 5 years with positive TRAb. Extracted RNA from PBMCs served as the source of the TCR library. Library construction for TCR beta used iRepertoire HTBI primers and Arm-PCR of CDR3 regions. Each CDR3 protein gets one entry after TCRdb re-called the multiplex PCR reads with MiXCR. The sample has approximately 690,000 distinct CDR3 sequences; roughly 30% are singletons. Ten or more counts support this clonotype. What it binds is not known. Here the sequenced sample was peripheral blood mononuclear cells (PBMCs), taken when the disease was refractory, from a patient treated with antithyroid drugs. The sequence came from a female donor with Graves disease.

CDR3 nucleotides: TGTGCCACCGCTGCTGGACAGAGCCATGGCTACACCTTC. This codes for CATAAGQSHGYTF. The rearrangement uses TRBV2 and TRBJ1-2; possibly TRBD1 for D (6 bases). The germline V gene has CDR1 SNHLY and CDR2 FYNNEI. The CDR3 sequence is 13 residues long. V dropped 10 bases and J dropped 6 bases, with 18 bases sitting between them. Complete variable domain (other parts from reference TRBV2 and TRBJ1-2): EPEVTQTPSHQVTQMGQEVILRCVPISNHLYFYWYRQILGQKVEFLVSFYNNEISEKSEIFDDQFSVERPDGSNFTLKIRSTKLEDSAMYFCATAAGQSHGYTFGSGTRLTVV.